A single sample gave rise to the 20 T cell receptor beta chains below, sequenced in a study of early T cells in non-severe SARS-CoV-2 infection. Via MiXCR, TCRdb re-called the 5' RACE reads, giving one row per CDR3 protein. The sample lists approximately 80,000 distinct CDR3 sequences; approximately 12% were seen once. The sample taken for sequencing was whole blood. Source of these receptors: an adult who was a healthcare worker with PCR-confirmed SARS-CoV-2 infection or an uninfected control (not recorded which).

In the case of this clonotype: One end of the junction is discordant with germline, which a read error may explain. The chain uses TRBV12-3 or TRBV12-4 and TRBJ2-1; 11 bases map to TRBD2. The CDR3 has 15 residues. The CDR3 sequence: CANSLAGGSYNEQFF. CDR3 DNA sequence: TGTGCCAACAGTCTAGCGGGAGGTTCCTACAATGAGCAGTTCTTC.

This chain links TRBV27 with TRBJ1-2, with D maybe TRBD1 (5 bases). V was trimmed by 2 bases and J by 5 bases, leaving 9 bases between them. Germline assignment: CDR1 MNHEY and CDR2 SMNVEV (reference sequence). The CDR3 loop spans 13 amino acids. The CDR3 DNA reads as TGTGCCAGCAGTTTAAAAGGGGCATATGGCTACACCTTC. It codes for CASSLKGAYGYTF.

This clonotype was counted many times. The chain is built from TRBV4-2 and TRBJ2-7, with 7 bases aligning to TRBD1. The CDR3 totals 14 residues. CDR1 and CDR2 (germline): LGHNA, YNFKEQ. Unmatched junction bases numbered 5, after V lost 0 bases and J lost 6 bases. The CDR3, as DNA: TGTGCCAGCAGCCAAGAGGACAGGTTCGGCGAGCAGTACTTC. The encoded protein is CASSQEDRFGEQYF.

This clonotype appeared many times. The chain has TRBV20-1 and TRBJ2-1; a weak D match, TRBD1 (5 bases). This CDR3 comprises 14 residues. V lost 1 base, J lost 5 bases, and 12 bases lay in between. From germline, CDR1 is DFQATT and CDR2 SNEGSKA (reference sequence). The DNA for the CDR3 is TGCAGTGCTAGAGTACAGGAAAAAGACAATGAGCAGTTCTTC. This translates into CSARVQEKDNEQFF.

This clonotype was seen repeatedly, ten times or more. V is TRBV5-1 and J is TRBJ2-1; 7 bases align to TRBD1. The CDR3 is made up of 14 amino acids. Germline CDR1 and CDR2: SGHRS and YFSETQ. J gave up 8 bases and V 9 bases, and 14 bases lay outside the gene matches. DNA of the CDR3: TGCGCCACTGCTATTACAGGGGAAGGCCATGAGCAGTTCTTC. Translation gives CATAITGEGHEQFF. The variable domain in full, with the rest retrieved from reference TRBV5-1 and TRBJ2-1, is KAGVTQTPRYLIKTRGQQVTLSCSPISGHRSVSWYQQTPGQGLQFLFEYFSETQRNKGNFPGRFSGRQFSNSRSEMNVSTLELGDSALYLCATAITGEGHEQFFGPGTRLTVL.

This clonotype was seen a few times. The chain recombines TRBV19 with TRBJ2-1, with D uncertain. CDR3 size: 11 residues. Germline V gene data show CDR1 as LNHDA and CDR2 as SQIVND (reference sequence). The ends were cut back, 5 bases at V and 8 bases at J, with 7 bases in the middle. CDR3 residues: CASSEAYEQFF. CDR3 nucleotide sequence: TGTGCCAGTAGTGAGGCGTATGAGCAGTTCTTC.

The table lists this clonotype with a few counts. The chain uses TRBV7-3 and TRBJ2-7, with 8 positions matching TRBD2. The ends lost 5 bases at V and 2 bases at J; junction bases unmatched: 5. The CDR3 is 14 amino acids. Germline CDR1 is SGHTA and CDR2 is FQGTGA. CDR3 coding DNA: TGTGCCAGCAGCATTAGCGGGAACACCTACGAGCAGTACTTC. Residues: CASSISGNTYEQYF.

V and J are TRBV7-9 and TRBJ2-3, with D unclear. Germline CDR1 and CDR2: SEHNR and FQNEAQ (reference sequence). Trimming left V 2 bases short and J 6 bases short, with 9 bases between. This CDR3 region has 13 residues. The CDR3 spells CASSLKSSDTQYF. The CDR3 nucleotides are TGTGCCAGCAGCTTAAAGTCTTCTGATACGCAGTATTTT. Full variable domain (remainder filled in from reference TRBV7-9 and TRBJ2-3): DTGVSQNPRHKITKRGQNVTFRCDPISEHNRLYWYRQTLGQGPEFLTYFQNEAQLEKSRLLSDRFSAERPKGSFSTLEIQRTEQGDSAMYLCASSLKSSDTQYFGPGTRLTVL.

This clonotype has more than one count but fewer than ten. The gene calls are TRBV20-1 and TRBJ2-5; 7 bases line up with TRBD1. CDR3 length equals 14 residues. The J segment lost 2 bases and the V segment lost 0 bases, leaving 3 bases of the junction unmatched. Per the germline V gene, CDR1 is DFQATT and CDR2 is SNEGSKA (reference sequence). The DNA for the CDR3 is TGCAGTGCTAGAGATAGGACAGGACAAGAGACCCAGTACTTC. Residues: CSARDRTGQETQYF.

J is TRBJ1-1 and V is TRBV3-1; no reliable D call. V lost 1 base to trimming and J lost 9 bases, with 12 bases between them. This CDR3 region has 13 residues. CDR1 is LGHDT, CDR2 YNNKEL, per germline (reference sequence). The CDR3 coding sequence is TGTGCCAGCAGCCAAGCACGCGGCTCCCAAGCTTTCTTT. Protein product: CASSQARGSQAFF.

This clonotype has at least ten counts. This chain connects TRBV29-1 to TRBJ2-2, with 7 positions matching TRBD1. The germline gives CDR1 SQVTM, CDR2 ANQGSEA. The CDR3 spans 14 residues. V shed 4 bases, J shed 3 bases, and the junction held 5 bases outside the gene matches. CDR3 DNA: TGCAGCGTTGGGGACAGAAAACACACCGGGGAGCTGTTTTTT. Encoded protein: CSVGDRKHTGELFF.

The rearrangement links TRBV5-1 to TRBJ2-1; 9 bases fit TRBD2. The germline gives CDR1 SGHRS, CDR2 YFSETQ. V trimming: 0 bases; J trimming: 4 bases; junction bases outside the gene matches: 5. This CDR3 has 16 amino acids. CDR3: CASSLEGSGGYNEQFF. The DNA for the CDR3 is TGCGCCAGCAGCTTGGAGGGTAGCGGGGGATACAATGAGCAGTTCTTC.

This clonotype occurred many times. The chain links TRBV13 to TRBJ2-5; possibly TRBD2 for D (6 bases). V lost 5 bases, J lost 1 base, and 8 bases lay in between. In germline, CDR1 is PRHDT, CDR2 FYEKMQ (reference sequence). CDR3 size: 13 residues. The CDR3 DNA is TGTGCCAGCAGCCGACTAGTCCAAGAGACCCAGTACTTC. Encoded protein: CASSRLVQETQYF.

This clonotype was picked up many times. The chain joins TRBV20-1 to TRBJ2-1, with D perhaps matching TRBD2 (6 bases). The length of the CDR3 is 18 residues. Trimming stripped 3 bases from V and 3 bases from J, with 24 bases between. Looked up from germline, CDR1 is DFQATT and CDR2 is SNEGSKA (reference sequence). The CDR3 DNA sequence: TGCAGTGCTAGTTTCAGCCTTTCCGGGGGACCCCTCTACAATGAGCAGTTCTTC. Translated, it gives CSASFSLSGGPLYNEQFF.

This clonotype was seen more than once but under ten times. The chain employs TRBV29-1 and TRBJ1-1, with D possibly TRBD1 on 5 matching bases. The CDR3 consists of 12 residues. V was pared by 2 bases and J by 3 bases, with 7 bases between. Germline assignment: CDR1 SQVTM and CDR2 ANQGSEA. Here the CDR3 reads CSVEWGHTEAFF. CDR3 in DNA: TGCAGCGTTGAATGGGGACACACTGAAGCTTTCTTT.

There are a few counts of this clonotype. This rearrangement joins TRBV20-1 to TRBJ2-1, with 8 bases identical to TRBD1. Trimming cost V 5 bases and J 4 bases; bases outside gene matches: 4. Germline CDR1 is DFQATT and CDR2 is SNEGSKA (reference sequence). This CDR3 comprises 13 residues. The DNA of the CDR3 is TGCAGTGCTTCCGGGACAGGATACAATGAGCAGTTCTTC. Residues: CSASGTGYNEQFF.

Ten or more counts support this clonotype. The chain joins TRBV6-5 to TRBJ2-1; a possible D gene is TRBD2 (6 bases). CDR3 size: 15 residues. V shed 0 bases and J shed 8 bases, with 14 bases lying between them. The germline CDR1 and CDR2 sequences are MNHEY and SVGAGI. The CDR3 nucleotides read TGTGCCAGCAGTTACTCTTCGGGAGAGGGCGATGAGCAGTTCTTC. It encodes CASSYSSGEGDEQFF.

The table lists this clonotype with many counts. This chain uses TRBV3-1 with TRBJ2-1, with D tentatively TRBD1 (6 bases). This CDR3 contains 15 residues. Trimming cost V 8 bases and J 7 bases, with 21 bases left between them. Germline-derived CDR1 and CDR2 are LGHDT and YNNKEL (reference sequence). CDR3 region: CASALQGSNPNEQFF. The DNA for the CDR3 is TGTGCCAGCGCCTTGCAGGGGAGTAACCCGAATGAGCAGTTCTTC.

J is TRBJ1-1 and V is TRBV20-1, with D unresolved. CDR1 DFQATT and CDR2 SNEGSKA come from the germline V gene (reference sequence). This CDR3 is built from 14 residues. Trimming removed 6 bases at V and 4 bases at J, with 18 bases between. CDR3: CSAEKRAGGTEAFF. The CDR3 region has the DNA TGCAGTGCAGAGAAGAGGGCTGGTGGCACTGAAGCTTTCTTT.

The CDR3 DNA reads TGTGCCAGCAGTTTCGACAGGGGCCCCTACGAGCAGTACTTC. Its protein product is CASSFDRGPYEQYF. This chain connects TRBV27 to TRBJ2-7, with 8 bases that match TRBD1. Trimming at V came to 3 bases and at J to 2 bases, leaving 3 bases not matched to a gene. The CDR3 is 14 residues long. CDR1 is MNHEY, CDR2 SMNVEV, per germline (reference sequence).